These 29 T cell receptor beta chains share one sample of origin, sequenced in a study of T cell changes during pregnancy in multiple sclerosis. Sequencing used immunoSEQ multiplex PCR; TCRdb keeps in-frame clones, though not all of them. Of 40,000 or so clones in the sample, roughly 91% were seen once. The input for sequencing was CD8+ T cells from peripheral blood mononuclear cells, taken before pregnancy. The receptor set was obtained from a female donor with multiple sclerosis, enrolled in a pregnancy study.

This chain uses TRBV19 with TRBJ1-5; no clear D. The germline V gene encodes CDR1 LNHDA and CDR2 SQIVND (reference sequence). V was pared by 1 base and J by 7 bases, with 5 bases between. The CDR3 totals 12 residues. The CDR3, as DNA: TGTGCCAGTAGTATAGGAGGGCAGCCCCAGCATTTT. This sequence encodes CASSIGGQPQHF.

This chain links TRBV5-1 with TRBJ1-2; D is possibly TRBD1 (5 bases). CDR1 and CDR2 (germline): SGHRS, YFSETQ. V lost 0 bases and J lost 0, with 12 bases in between. The CDR3 extends over 16 amino acids. The CDR3 loop reads CASSLGMGQANYGYTF. The DNA for the CDR3 is TGCGCCAGCAGCTTGGGGATGGGGCAAGCTAACTATGGCTACACCTTC.

This chain links TRBV19 with TRBJ2-1, with D possibly being TRBD2 (7 bases). The germline V gene encodes CDR1 LNHDA and CDR2 SQIVND (reference sequence). The V and J ends lost 3 bases and 0 bases respectively, with 12 bases between them. The CDR3 has 16 residues. CDR3 in amino acids: CASSIVAGASYNEQFF. In nucleotides, the CDR3 is TGTGCCAGTAGTATTGTGGCGGGGGCCTCCTACAATGAGCAGTTCTTC.

This rearrangement joins TRBV2 to TRBJ2-7; no clear D gene. The V and J ends lost 7 bases and 3 bases respectively, with 19 bases between them. In germline, CDR1 is SNHLY, CDR2 FYNNEI. The CDR3 extends over 15 amino acids. CDR3 loop: CASTRPLTENYEQYF. CDR3 sequence (DNA): TGTGCCAGCACCCGTCCCCTTACAGAGAACTACGAGCAGTACTTC.

The chain is built from TRBV6-6 and TRBJ2-1; TRBD2 agrees at 13 bases. CDR3 length: 15 residues. Germline CDR1 and CDR2: MNHNY and SVGAGI (reference sequence). V lost 7 bases and J lost 9; bases outside the gene matches: 9. DNA of the CDR3: TGTGCCAGCACTGGACTAGCGGGAGTTTCGGGTGAGCAGTTCTTC. It yields the protein CASTGLAGVSGEQFF.

V and J are TRBV20-1 and TRBJ2-7; TRBD2 aligns across 10 bases. Germline CDR1 DFQATT, CDR2 SNEGSKA (reference sequence). V lost 6 bases, J lost 6 bases, and 2 bases stayed unmatched. This CDR3 contains 11 residues. CDR3 protein: CSALAGAEQYF. The CDR3 nucleotides are TGCAGTGCGCTAGCGGGAGCCGAGCAGTACTTC.

The CDR3 bases are TGCAGTGCTAGGAGTGCCAATGGCTACACCTTC. Translated, it gives CSARSANGYTF. The chain employs TRBV20-1 and TRBJ1-2, with no clear D. This CDR3 is 11 amino acids long. Between the trimmed V and J ends, which lost 3 bases and 6 bases, there was a span of 8 bases. Germline values: CDR1 DFQATT, CDR2 SNEGSKA (reference sequence).

The genes are TRBV6-1 and TRBJ1-3; 8 bases are a match to TRBD1. J lost 2 bases, V lost 3 bases, and 0 bases had no gene match. Germline V gene data show CDR1 as MNHNS and CDR2 as SASEGT. The CDR3 extends over 14 amino acids. DNA for the CDR3: TGTGCCAGCAGTGACAGGGGGCCTGGAAACACCATATATTTT. This gives the protein CASSDRGPGNTIYF.

As regards this clone: The junction shows a germline mismatch at one end, possibly a read error. The chain links TRBV5-5 to TRBJ1-6; maybe TRBD1 (6 bases). The CDR3 spans 14 residues. Looked up from germline, CDR1 is SGHKS and CDR2 is YYEKEE (reference sequence). CDR3 in amino acids: CASSQDQGYSPLHF. In DNA form, the CDR3 reads TGCGCCAGCAGCCAAGATCAGGGGTATTCACCCCTCCACTTT.

In its sample, this clone was seen once. This sequence joins TRBV7-2 and TRBJ2-1, with D possibly TRBD1 on 6 matching bases. Germline V gene data show CDR1 as SGHTA and CDR2 as FQGNSA. Trimming removed 5 bases at V and 6 bases at J, with 14 bases between. The CDR3 spans 14 residues. The CDR3 nucleotides read TGTGCCAGCAGCCCTTTGGGGGCCCTCAATGAGCAGTTCTTC. Translating gives CASSPLGALNEQFF.

A single count supports this clone. Written as DNA, the CDR3 is TGTGCCAGCAGCTACCCGGGACTAGCGGGAGAAGGGTATGAGCAGTTCTTC. Its translation: CASSYPGLAGEGYEQFF. The V call is TRBV5-6, the J call TRBJ2-1; 14 positions agree with TRBD2. The junction had 10 bases not matched to a gene; V was cut back by 3 bases and J by 8 bases. Germline V gene sequence: CDR1 SGHDT, CDR2 YYEEEE. The CDR3 loop spans 17 amino acids.

By share, this clone counts as medium-sized. The chain employs TRBV7-2 and TRBJ2-7; the match to TRBD1 covers 9 bases. The CDR3 is made up of 15 amino acids. CDR1 and CDR2 from the germline V gene are SGHTA and FQGNSA. Trimming took 4 bases from V and 5 from J; bases not matched to a gene: 9. CDR3 DNA sequence: TGTGCCAGCAGCTCCGTACAGGGGGCGATGGACGAGCAGTACTTC. It encodes CASSSVQGAMDEQYF.

The chain recombines TRBV7-6 with TRBJ2-3; D is perhaps TRBD2 (5 bases). Per the germline V gene, CDR1 is SGHVS and CDR2 is FNYEAQ. CDR3 length equals 14 residues. V lost 6 bases and J lost 0, with 10 bases in between. As DNA, the CDR3 is TGTGCCAGCAGATCAGCGGAGAGCACAGATACGCAGTATTTT. This encodes CASRSAESTDTQYF.

This clone was seen only a few times. The J gene is TRBJ1-4, the V gene TRBV27; D call uncertain. V gave up 4 bases and J gave up 5 bases, with 5 bases separating them. The CDR3 runs 12 residues. The germline CDR1 and CDR2 sequences are MNHEY and SMNVEV (reference sequence). The CDR3 nucleotides are TGTGCCAGCAGTTCAGGAAATGAAAAACTGTTTTTT. It is translated as CASSSGNEKLFF.

V gene TRBV19 combines with J gene TRBJ2-1, with D perhaps matching TRBD1 (6 bases). V was trimmed by 3 bases and J by 3 bases, leaving 9 bases between them. The V gene's germline CDR1 is LNHDA and CDR2 SQIVND (reference sequence). The CDR3 has 14 amino acids. CDR3 sequence: CASSIGRGYNEQFF. CDR3 sequence (DNA): TGTGCCAGTAGTATCGGCAGGGGCTACAATGAGCAGTTCTTC.

The chain recombines TRBV20-1 with TRBJ2-7; possibly TRBD1 for D (6 bases). CDR3 length: 10 amino acids. Germline loops: CDR1 DFQATT, CDR2 SNEGSKA (reference sequence). Trimming removed 4 bases at V and 6 bases at J, with 7 bases between. The CDR3 coding sequence is TGCAGTGCTAAGGACAGCGAGCAGTACTTC. This encodes CSAKDSEQYF.

This clone was seen a single time. This chain connects TRBV9 to TRBJ2-1, with D possibly TRBD1 on 5 matching bases. This CDR3 is 15 amino acids long. In germline, CDR1 is SGDLS, CDR2 YYNGEE. The V gene lost 0 bases and the J gene lost 4 bases, with 11 bases spanning the gap. Here the CDR3 reads CASSVGRQRYNEQFF. Here the CDR3 DNA reads TGTGCCAGCAGCGTAGGCAGACAGAGATACAATGAGCAGTTCTTC.

The chain uses TRBV28 and TRBJ2-1; D is possibly TRBD2 (6 bases). This CDR3 is built from 12 residues. Looked up from germline, CDR1 is MDHEN and CDR2 is SYDVKM. The ends were cut back, 6 bases at V and 9 bases at J, with 12 bases in the middle. CDR3 sequence reads: CASRGDFREQFF. The CDR3 nucleotides are TGTGCCAGCAGGGGGGACTTCCGTGAGCAGTTCTTC.

The rearrangement joins TRBV19 to TRBJ2-7, with 8 nucleotides matching TRBD1. The V gene end was trimmed by 2 bases and the J gene end by 6 bases; junction bases not matched to a gene: 3. The germline gives CDR1 LNHDA, CDR2 SQIVND (reference sequence). The CDR3 consists of 13 residues. The CDR3 DNA reads TGTGCCAGTAGTATAACCGGGACAGGCGAGCAGTACTTC. Its protein is CASSITGTGEQYF.

By share, this clone counts as medium-sized. The gene calls are TRBV13 and TRBJ2-3, with TRBD2 matching over 9 bases. Germline loops: CDR1 PRHDT, CDR2 FYEKMQ (reference sequence). The CDR3 is 15 residues long. Trimming at V came to 5 bases and at J to 1 base, leaving 4 bases not matched to a gene. The CDR3 coding sequence is TGTGCCAGCAGCCCCTGGACTAGCGGCACAGATACGCAGTATTTT. Protein: CASSPWTSGTDTQYF.

This chain uses TRBV4-1 with TRBJ2-1; D uncertain. This CDR3 has 15 residues. Germline V gene data show CDR1 as MGHRA and CDR2 as YSYEKL. V lost 3 bases and J 0 bases, leaving 9 bases between the germline ends. CDR3 DNA: TGCGCCAGCAGCCACTCTGACAACTCCTACAATGAGCAGTTCTTC. It yields the protein CASSHSDNSYNEQFF.

V is TRBV9 and J is TRBJ1-3; 7 positions match TRBD1. Germline CDR1 is SGDLS and CDR2 is YYNGEE. The ends lost 0 bases at V and 4 bases at J; junction bases unmatched: 4. The CDR3 extends over 15 amino acids. The CDR3 DNA reads TGTGCCAGCAGCGTAGAGGGGGCTTCGGGAAACACCATATATTTT. This gives the protein CASSVEGASGNTIYF.

The rearrangement joins TRBV6-5 to TRBJ2-3, with unresolved D. V dropped 5 bases and J dropped 2 bases, with 11 bases sitting between them. Per the germline V gene, CDR1 is MNHEY and CDR2 is SVGAGI. This CDR3 spans 14 amino acids. Here the CDR3 reads CASSVSVHTDTQYF. The CDR3 DNA follows: TGTGCCAGCAGTGTCTCGGTGCACACAGATACGCAGTATTTT.

This clone has a single count. The V and J genes are TRBV6-5 and TRBJ2-4; TRBD2 matches at 12 bases. Looked up from germline, CDR1 is MNHEY and CDR2 is SVGAGI. This CDR3 comprises 14 residues. Trimming removed 6 bases from V and 4 bases from J; junction bases left unmatched: 1. The CDR3 loop is CASRTSGRKNIQYF. CDR3 in DNA: TGTGCCAGCAGGACTAGCGGGAGAAAAAACATTCAGTACTTC.

The chain has TRBV19 and TRBJ2-4; 7 bases are shared with TRBD1. Per germline, CDR1 LNHDA and CDR2 SQIVND (reference sequence). The CDR3 is 14 amino acids. J gave up 1 base and V 6 bases, and 3 bases lay outside the gene matches. Here the CDR3 DNA reads TGTGCCAGTAGAACACAGGGGGCCAAAAACATTCAGTACTTC. It specifies CASRTQGAKNIQYF.

This clone is a singleton in its sample. The gene calls are TRBV14 and TRBJ2-7; 11 bases are a match to TRBD1. The CDR3 spans 15 residues. The V gene end was trimmed by 3 bases and the J gene end by 6 bases; junction bases not matched to a gene: 7. The germline V gene encodes CDR1 SGHDN and CDR2 FVKESK. The CDR3 protein is CASSHLGQGAGEQYF. The CDR3 region has the DNA TGTGCCAGCAGCCATCTTGGACAGGGGGCTGGCGAGCAGTACTTC.

The chain links TRBV29-1 to TRBJ2-1; D is perhaps TRBD2 (5 bases). The CDR3 contains 12 residues. Germline CDR1 and CDR2: SQVTM and ANQGSEA. V gave up 8 bases and J gave up 5 bases, with 13 bases separating them. The CDR3 loop reads CSPRVRDNEQFF. DNA of the CDR3: TGCAGCCCTCGGGTGAGGGACAATGAGCAGTTCTTC.

The chain couples TRBV27 to TRBJ2-2; D perhaps matches TRBD1 (6 bases). The V and J ends lost 7 bases and 1 base respectively, with 10 bases between them. The CDR3 is 14 residues long. Germline-derived CDR1 and CDR2 are MNHEY and SMNVEV (reference sequence). The CDR3 loop reads CASTEQGNTGELFF. CDR3 DNA: TGTGCCAGCACGGAACAGGGGAACACCGGGGAGCTGTTTTTT.

The rearrangement links TRBV13 to TRBJ2-1, with D possibly matching TRBD2 (6 bases). V was pared by 4 bases and J by 6 bases, with 10 bases between. Germline loops: CDR1 PRHDT, CDR2 FYEKMQ (reference sequence). The CDR3 length is 13 residues. This CDR3 is CASSSSVFNEQFF. The CDR3 region has the DNA TGTGCCAGCAGCTCTAGCGTGTTCAATGAGCAGTTCTTC.